Reported below is one T cell receptor (beta chain). The antigen remains unidentified. CDR1 and CDR2 from the germline V gene are SGHVS and FNYEAQ. Trimming pared 7 bases from V and 6 bases from J, leaving 16 bases between. This CDR3 contains 13 residues. These data are taken from a study of cytomegalovirus exposure and HLA in healthy donors. Study results and limitations: TCR sequences were mostly rare, though some public TCRs occurred in many donors. 87-base-pair reads could not separate some V segments, including TRBV6-2 and TRBV6-3.

Amplification used 60 Vbeta primers and 13 Jbeta primers. Sequenced by immunoSEQ multiplex PCR; TCRdb stores in-frame clones only, minus some. This sample has tens of thousands of clones, with about two thirds found just once. This chain joins TRBV7-6 and TRBJ2-7; D is uncertain. Input material: PBMCs. The receptor's source is a woman between 45 and 65 years old in good health and CMV-seropositive. The CDR3 DNA reads TGTGCCAGCAATCTCGGGTATCTGTCCGAGCAGTACTTC. Translated, it gives CASNLGYLSEQYF. Full variable domain (outside the CDR3, taken from reference TRBV7-6 and TRBJ2-7): GAGVSQSPRYKVTKRGQDVALRCDPISGHVSLYWYRQALGQGPEFLTYFNYEAQQDKSGLPNDRFSAERPEGSISTLTIQRTEQRDSAMYRCASNLGYLSEQYFGPGTRLTVT.